This TCR beta chain was sequenced for a study of blood T cells in healthy people across ages. Points from the study as a whole: CMV infection status of these donors was not known.

CDR1 MDHEN and CDR2 SYDVKM come from the germline V gene. This CDR3 region has 12 residues. V lost 8 bases and J 4 bases, leaving 8 bases between the germline ends. This clonotype was seen a few times. As yet, its antigen is unknown. The authors ran a second PCR of about 6 to 11 cycles using a sample-barcoded 5' primer and a J-beta primer mix. Each CDR3 protein is one row after TCRdb ran MiXCR on the 5' RACE reads. The sample yields around 1.5 million distinct CDR3 sequences, roughly 32% seen once. Sequenced: blood. The chain combines TRBV28 with TRBJ1-4; D ambiguous. The TCR comes from a woman aged 25 to 45 in good health. CDR3 loop: CASSSSNEKLFF. As DNA, the CDR3 is TGTGCCAGCTCCAGCAGTAATGAAAAACTGTTTTTT. Filled out from reference TRBV28 and TRBJ1-4, the complete variable domain reads DVKVTQSSRYLVKRTGEKVFLECVQDMDHENMFWYRQDPGLGLRLIYFSYDVKMKEKGDIPEGYSVSREKKERFSLILESASTNQTSMYLCASSSSNEKLFFGSGTQLSVL.